A single sample gave rise to the 5 T cell receptor delta chains below, sequenced in a study of gamma-delta T cells after stem cell transplantation. TCRdb used CATT to re-call clones from the RT-PCR reads. Of 2,500 to 3,000 delta-chain clones listed, 2.5% to 3% are singletons. Sequencing was carried out using gamma-delta T cells. These receptors originate from a human donor. It is not recorded whose cells these are; they may come from a transplant donor.

On this clone: This same CDR3 is encoded by further DNA sequences in the sample. J is TRDJ1 and V is TRDV2, with 10 positions matching TRDD3. The ends lost 4 bases at V and 1 base at J; junction bases unmatched: 8. CDR1 is GEAIGNYY and CDR2 is EKD in the germline V gene. The CDR3 is 16 residues long. DNA of the CDR3: TGTGCCTGTGATCCCCTACTGGGGGATTCCACCGATAAACTCATCTTT. As protein: CACDPLLGDSTDKLIF.

In its sample, this clone was seen a few times. Translating this DNA gives a protein that differs at residue 12 from the TCRdb one, which belongs to a much larger clone; a read error is likely, and the protein shown is this translation. The CDR3 DNA is TGTGCCTGTGACACGCTGACTGGGGGATACGAGAGCACCGATAAACTCATCTTT. As protein: CACDTLTGGYESTDKLIF. V usage is TRDV2 and J usage is TRDJ1; 13 bases align to TRDD3. This CDR3 spans 18 amino acids. Germline assignment: CDR1 GEAIGNYY and CDR2 EKD. V shed 1 base and J 1 base; nucleotides not matched to a gene: 8.

This clone came up a few times. A far more abundant clone sits one base away, making this likely a read error. The same CDR3 is also encoded by other DNA sequences in this sample. V and J are TRDV2 and TRDJ1; 10 nucleotides match TRDD3. Unmatched junction bases numbered 32, after V lost 5 bases and J lost 0 bases. Germline V gene sequence: CDR1 GEAIGNYY, CDR2 EKD. This CDR3 is built from 24 residues. The DNA for the CDR3 is TGTGCCTGTGGCAGCCTCCTGGGGGATAGGGGGGGGATACAGGGCGAAAGGTACACCGATAAACTCATCTTT. Its protein is CACGSLLGDRGGIQGERYTDKLIF.

This clone qualifies as medium-sized (0.01 to 0.1%). This specimen includes other DNA sequences encoding the same CDR3. CDR3 residues: CACDTVSPGYSTDKLIF. The CDR3 DNA is TGTGCCTGTGACACCGTCAGTCCGGGATACTCCACCGATAAACTCATCTTT. The chain is built from TRDV2 and TRDJ1; 7 bases map to TRDD3. The CDR3 is 17 amino acids. CDR1 is GEAIGNYY and CDR2 is EKD in the germline V gene. The trim removed 0 bases at V and 1 base at J, leaving 10 bases unmatched.

Comment on this clone: A single base is all that separates this from a far larger clone, so a read error is likely. The CDR3, as DNA: TGTGCCCGTGACCTGACTGGGAGGACCGATAAACTCATCTTT. Translating gives CARDLTGRTDKLIF. V gene TRDV2 combines with J gene TRDJ1, with D possibly matching TRDD3 (6 bases). The CDR3 is 14 amino acids. CDR1 is GEAIGNYY and CDR2 is EKD in the germline V gene.